The 13 T cell receptor beta chains in this list originate from one sample, sequenced in a study of shared clonotypes between healthy human individuals. Produced via immunoSEQ multiplex PCR; TCRdb's table is partial and in-frame only. The profile shows about 2.4 million clones, roughly 93% of them singletons. The sequencing sample was made of naive CD4+ T cells from PBMCs. Subset specified: CD45RA+ positively selected. Every receptor here comes from a man younger than 35 in good health. Some clones in this sample may be carry-over from other donors' samples.

The rearrangement links TRBV5-1 to TRBJ2-3; 10 bases fit TRBD2. V lost 5 bases and J lost 1; bases outside the gene matches: 7. The germline V gene encodes CDR1 SGHRS and CDR2 YFSETQ. CDR3 length: 16 residues. CDR3 loop: CASRLAGLTRTDTQYF. The CDR3 DNA sequence: TGCGCCAGCAGACTAGCGGGACTTACCCGCACAGATACGCAGTATTTT.

The rearrangement links TRBV12-5 to TRBJ2-7, with D possibly TRBD2 on 5 matching bases. The CDR3 consists of 13 residues. The V gene lost 0 bases and the J gene lost 6 bases, with 9 bases spanning the gap. Germline CDR1 is LGHNT and CDR2 is FRNRAP. DNA of the CDR3: TGTGCTAGTGGTTTGGTGGGAGTGGGCGAGCAGTACTTC. Its protein is CASGLVGVGEQYF. Full variable domain (missing parts from reference TRBV12-5 and TRBJ2-7): DARVTQTPRHKVTEMGQEVTMRCQPILGHNTVFWYRQTMMQGLELLAYFRNRAPLDDSGMPKDRFSAEMPDATLATLKIQPSEPRDSAVYFCASGLVGVGEQYFGPGTRLTVT.

The chain recombines TRBV4-1 with TRBJ2-7, with D possibly TRBD1 on 7 matching bases. There are 13 residues in the CDR3. The germline gives CDR1 MGHRA, CDR2 YSYEKL. Between the trimmed V and J ends, which lost 0 bases and 13 bases, there was a span of 16 bases. The CDR3 nucleotides are TGCGCCAGCAGCCAAGAAGGAGGGACAGAGGGCTACTTC. It translates to CASSQEGGTEGYF.

The DNA for the CDR3 is TGTGCCAGCATGGTGGACAGGGCCCTTTTTGATGGCTACACCTTC. Translated: CASMVDRALFDGYTF. The V call is TRBV2, the J call TRBJ1-2; 8 bases fit TRBD1. This CDR3 is built from 15 residues. V dropped 7 bases and J dropped 6; count of bases not matched to a gene: 13. Germline V lookup: CDR1 SNHLY, CDR2 FYNNEI.

The CDR3 nucleotides are TGTGCCAGCAGCACCCGGGACGGATCCACCAATGAGCAGTTCTTC. Amino acids: CASSTRDGSTNEQFF. The chain combines TRBV7-8 with TRBJ2-1, with D perhaps given as TRBD1 or TRBD2 (5 bases each). The germline V gene encodes CDR1 SGHVS and CDR2 FQNEAQ. CDR3 length: 15 residues. V was cut by 5 bases and J by 6 bases, with 17 bases left in between.

Only one count was recorded for this clone. This sequence joins TRBV30 and TRBJ1-2, with 7 nucleotides matching TRBD1. Germline V CDR1 and CDR2: GTSNPN, SVGIG (reference sequence). This CDR3 spans 16 amino acids. J lost 1 base, V lost 0 bases, and 8 bases had no gene match. The DNA for the CDR3 is TGTGCCTGGAGTGTTAGGACAGGAGCTTTTAACTATGGCTACACCTTC. Encoded protein: CAWSVRTGAFNYGYTF.

Comment on this clone: The same CDR3 is also encoded by other DNA sequences in this sample. The chain recombines TRBV7-2 with TRBJ1-4, with 7 bases that match TRBD1. In germline, CDR1 is SGHTA, CDR2 FQGNSA. This CDR3 is 14 amino acids long. J was trimmed by 6 bases and V by 6 bases; bases with no gene match: 7. The CDR3 DNA reads as TGTGCCAGCAGTCCAACAGGGGCGGATGAAAAACTGTTTTTT. This translates into CASSPTGADEKLFF. Complete variable domain (other parts from reference TRBV7-2 and TRBJ1-4): GAGVSQSPSNKVTEKGKDVELRCDPISGHTALYWYRQSLGQGLEFLIYFQGNSAPDKSGLPSDRFSAERTGGSVSTLTIQRTQQEDSAVYLCASSPTGADEKLFFGSGTQLSVL.

This clone was seen once. The rearrangement uses TRBV6-4 and TRBJ2-1, with D perhaps given as TRBD1 or TRBD2 (5 bases each). Trimming cost V 6 bases and J 7 bases, with 13 bases left between them. Germline V gives CDR1 MRHNA, CDR2 SNTAGT. The CDR3 has 13 amino acids. The CDR3 spells CASSAREWNEQFF. The CDR3 DNA follows: TGTGCCAGCAGCGCCAGGGAGTGGAATGAGCAGTTCTTC.

The chain joins TRBV18 to TRBJ2-3, with TRBD2 identical over 8 bases. The germline V gene has CDR1 KGHSH and CDR2 LQKENI. J lost 2 bases, V lost 0 bases, and 10 bases had no gene match. The CDR3 has 18 amino acids. CDR3 in DNA: TGTGCCAGCTCACCACCGGTTCTAGCGGGTGCTTCCACAGATACGCAGTATTTT. Its translation is CASSPPVLAGASTDTQYF.

The chain recombines TRBV10-1 with TRBJ2-7; possible D gene TRBD1, 5 bases. The CDR3 is made up of 15 amino acids. Trimming took off 2 bases at V and 4 bases at J, with 15 bases between the two ends. CDR1 and CDR2 (germline): WNHNN, SYGVQD (reference sequence). In DNA, the CDR3 is TGCGCCAGCAGTGAGCTCTGGGCAGGGAAATACGAGCAGTACTTC. It codes for CASSELWAGKYEQYF.

The V call is TRBV4-1, the J call TRBJ2-7, with D unresolved. Germline assignment: CDR1 MGHRA and CDR2 YSYEKL. CDR3 size: 18 residues. Trimming stripped 4 bases from V and 4 bases from J, with 26 bases between. CDR3 nucleotides: TGCGCCAGCAGCCCAAGATTGAAGGTTTCGGCGTGGAAATACGAGCAGTACTTC. Its translation is CASSPRLKVSAWKYEQYF.

V and J are TRBV7-3 and TRBJ2-1; tentative D call: TRBD2 (5 bases). The CDR3 loop spans 13 amino acids. The V end lost 0 bases, the J end lost 8 bases, and 8 bases lay between the germline ends. Per the germline V gene, CDR1 is SGHTA and CDR2 is FQGTGA. CDR3 sequence reads: CASSLTPGYEQFF. The DNA for the CDR3 is TGTGCCAGCAGCTTAACCCCGGGATATGAGCAGTTCTTC.

The chain combines TRBV30 with TRBJ2-1; D is tentatively TRBD1 or TRBD2 (5 bases each). This CDR3 comprises 13 residues. Germline V lookup: CDR1 GTSNPN, CDR2 SVGIG (reference sequence). Between the trimmed V and J ends, which lost 3 bases and 4 bases, there was a span of 10 bases. The CDR3 DNA is TGTGCCTGGAGAGGGGACCTTTACAATGAGCAGTTCTTC. This translates into CAWRGDLYNEQFF.